The 4 T cell receptor beta chains in this list originate from one sample, sequenced in a study of blood T cell repertoires in COVID-19. Sequenced by immunoSEQ multiplex PCR; TCRdb stores in-frame clones only, minus some. The sample lists 200,000 to 250,000 clones, just over 85% seen once, with about 1.3% in the top ten. The sequenced sample was peripheral blood. These receptors originate from a man older than 75 with acute or convalescent COVID-19.

CDR3 amino acids: CASSSQGAPDTEAFF. The DNA for the CDR3 is TGTGCCAGCAGTTCACAGGGGGCGCCTGACACTGAAGCTTTCTTT. This chain connects TRBV5-5 to TRBJ1-1; 9 bases match TRBD1. V lost 5 bases and J lost 3; bases outside the gene matches: 8. Germline V CDR1 and CDR2: SGHKS, YYEKEE (reference sequence). The CDR3 is 15 amino acids.

The V and J genes are TRBV27 and TRBJ1-4; 7 positions agree with TRBD1. The length of the CDR3 is 15 residues. The germline CDR1 and CDR2 sequences are MNHEY and SMNVEV (reference sequence). V shed 6 bases, J shed 2 bases, and the junction held 6 bases outside the gene matches. The DNA of the CDR3 is TGTGCCAGCAGGACCTCAGGGGGGACTAATGAAAAACTGTTTTTT. Its protein is CASRTSGGTNEKLFF.

The chain uses TRBV7-2 and TRBJ2-3, with 9 bases matching TRBD2. V lost 3 bases to trimming and J lost 0 bases; unmatched junction nucleotides: 7. The CDR3 contains 17 residues. Germline CDR1 is SGHTA and CDR2 is FQGNSA. CDR3 region: CASSFRLAVGSTDTQYF. The DNA of the CDR3 is TGTGCCAGCAGCTTCCGACTAGCGGTGGGTAGCACAGATACGCAGTATTTT.

The chain recombines TRBV19 with TRBJ1-5, with D uncertain. Germline lookup yields CDR1 LNHDA and CDR2 SQIVND (reference sequence). Trimming cost V 6 bases and J 3 bases, with 9 bases left between them. This CDR3 has 13 residues. CDR3 sequence: CASSNSFNQPQHF. The DNA for the CDR3 is TGTGCCAGTAGCAACAGTTTCAATCAGCCCCAGCATTTT.